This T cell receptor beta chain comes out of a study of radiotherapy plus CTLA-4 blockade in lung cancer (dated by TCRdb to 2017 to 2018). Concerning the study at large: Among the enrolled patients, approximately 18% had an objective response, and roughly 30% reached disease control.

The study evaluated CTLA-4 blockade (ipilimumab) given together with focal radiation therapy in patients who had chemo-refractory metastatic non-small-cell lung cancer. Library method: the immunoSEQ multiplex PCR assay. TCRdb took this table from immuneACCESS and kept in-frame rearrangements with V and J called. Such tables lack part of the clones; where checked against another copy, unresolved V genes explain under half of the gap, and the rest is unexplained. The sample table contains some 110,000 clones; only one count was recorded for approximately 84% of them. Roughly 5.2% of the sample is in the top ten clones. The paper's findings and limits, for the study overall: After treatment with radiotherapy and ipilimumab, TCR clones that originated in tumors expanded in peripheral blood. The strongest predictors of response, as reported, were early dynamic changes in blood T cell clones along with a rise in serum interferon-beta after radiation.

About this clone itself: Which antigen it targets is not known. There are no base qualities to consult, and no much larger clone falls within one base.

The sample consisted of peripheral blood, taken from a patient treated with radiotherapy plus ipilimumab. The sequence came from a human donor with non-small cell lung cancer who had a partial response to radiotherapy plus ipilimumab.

The DNA reads TGTGCCAGCAGTTGGGGGACAGCTAACTATGGCTACACCTTC. The resulting protein is CASSWGTANYGYTF. The chain employs TRBV28 and TRBJ1-2; 7 bases in the junction line up with TRBD1. The CDR3, from cysteine to phenylalanine, totals 14 residues. Of the read, only the CDR3 DNA is kept; its 42 bases are in frame from base 1. As encoded in the germline V gene, CDR1 is MDHEN while CDR2 is SYDVKM. Trimming takes 4 bases off V and 0 bases off J; junction bases not matched to a gene: 2.